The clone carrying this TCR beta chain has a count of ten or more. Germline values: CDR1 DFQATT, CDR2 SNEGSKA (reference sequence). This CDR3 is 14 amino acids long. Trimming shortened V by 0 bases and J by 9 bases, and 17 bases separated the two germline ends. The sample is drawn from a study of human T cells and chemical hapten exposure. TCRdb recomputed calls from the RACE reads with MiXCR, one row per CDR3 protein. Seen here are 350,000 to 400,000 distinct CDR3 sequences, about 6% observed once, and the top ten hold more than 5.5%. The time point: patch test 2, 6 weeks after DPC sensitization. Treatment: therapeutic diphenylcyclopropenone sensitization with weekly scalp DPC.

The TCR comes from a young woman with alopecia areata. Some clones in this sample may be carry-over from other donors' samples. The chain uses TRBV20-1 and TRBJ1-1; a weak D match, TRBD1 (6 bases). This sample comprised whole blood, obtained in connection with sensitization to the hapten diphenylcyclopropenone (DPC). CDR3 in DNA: TGCAGTGCTAGAGATTTAAGGGGGGAGGCCCAAGCTTTCTTT. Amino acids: CSARDLRGEAQAFF.